The TCR beta chain described here comes from a study of cytomegalovirus exposure and HLA in healthy donors. Germline lookup yields CDR1 SQVTM and CDR2 ANQGSEA. The CDR3 totals 15 residues. V was clipped by 6 bases and J by 3 bases; unmatched bases: 12. Both 60 Vbeta primers and 13 Jbeta primers went into the PCR. TCRdb's copy holds only in-frame clones and misses some; the assay was immunoSEQ multiplex PCR. The data contain about 100,000 clones, over 75% of them singletons. This clone was observed a few times. The antigen remains undetermined. Study observations and caveats: TCR beta chain V- and J-gene trimming was linked, in a later analysis, to a missense variant in DCLRE1C.

Sequenced material: PBMCs. The receptor's source is a woman aged 18-30 years in good health and CMV-seropositive. The chain has TRBV29-1 and TRBJ2-7, with 9 bases that match TRBD1. This CDR3 is CSVVYGDRANYEQYF. CDR3 nucleotides: TGCAGCGTCGTATACGGGGACAGGGCAAACTACGAGCAGTACTTC.